The next 26 T cell receptor beta chains were all read from a single sample in a study of shared T cell receptors in the human thymus. Produced via immunoSEQ multiplex PCR; TCRdb's table is partial and in-frame only. The profile covers about 660,000 clones, with over 75% appearing a single time and about 0.0094% taken by the ten largest. The sample also formed part of further work on human thymus T cells.

Sequencing input: thymocytes. These TCRs come from a boy younger than two with a congenital heart defect.

The chain recombines TRBV28 with TRBJ2-7; TRBD1 is a possible D gene (6 bases). The CDR3 runs 15 residues. V was cut by 6 bases and J by 3 bases, with 18 bases left in between. Germline assignment: CDR1 MDHEN and CDR2 SYDVKM. CDR3 sequence: CASSPRQAPDYEQYF. The CDR3 DNA sequence: TGTGCCAGCAGCCCTAGACAGGCCCCCGACTACGAGCAGTACTTC.

This chain connects TRBV10-3 to TRBJ1-2; tentative D call: TRBD1 (6 bases). V lost 6 bases and J lost 0, with 26 bases in between. CDR3 length equals 19 residues. Germline V gene data show CDR1 as ENHRY and CDR2 as SYGVKD. CDR3 sequence: CAIRRAPRTVPAANYGYTF. Here the CDR3 DNA reads TGTGCCATCAGGCGGGCCCCACGGACAGTTCCAGCAGCTAACTATGGCTACACCTTC.

The V call is TRBV4-3, the J call TRBJ2-7; D is uncertain. The CDR3 has 17 amino acids. The V end lost 1 base, the J end lost 0 bases, and 16 bases lay between the germline ends. Germline V lookup: CDR1 LGHNA, CDR2 YSLEER. CDR3 coding DNA: TGCGCCAGCAGCCAAGTTTTAACGTTAAGGAGCTCCTACGAGCAGTACTTC. This translates into CASSQVLTLRSSYEQYF.

The J gene is TRBJ1-1, the V gene TRBV28; no clear D gene. V shed 3 bases and J shed 0 bases, with 8 bases lying between them. Germline values: CDR1 MDHEN, CDR2 SYDVKM. This CDR3 region has 14 residues. The CDR3 loop reads CASSFGQMNTEAFF. Written as DNA, the CDR3 is TGTGCCAGCAGTTTTGGGCAGATGAACACTGAAGCTTTCTTT.

This sequence joins TRBV7-8 and TRBJ2-7, with 10 nucleotides matching TRBD1. The CDR3 sequence is 14 residues long. The germline gives CDR1 SGHVS, CDR2 FQNEAQ. With V trimmed by 6 bases and J by 5 bases, 7 bases remained unmatched. In nucleotides, the CDR3 is TGTGCCAGCAGGAAAGGGGACAGGGGCCACGAGCAGTACTTC. This sequence encodes CASRKGDRGHEQYF.

V gene TRBV27 combines with J gene TRBJ1-1; 9 bases map to TRBD1. Germline V gene sequence: CDR1 MNHEY, CDR2 SMNVEV (reference sequence). The CDR3 is 14 amino acids. V was pared by 6 bases and J by 5 bases, with 7 bases of the junction left unmatched. CDR3 residues: CASSKDRGRTEAFF. CDR3 bases: TGTGCCAGCAGCAAGGACAGGGGACGAACTGAAGCTTTCTTT.

This rearrangement joins TRBV5-6 to TRBJ2-1, with 8 bases aligning to TRBD1. The J segment lost 3 bases and the V segment lost 0 bases, leaving 5 bases of the junction unmatched. The CDR3 has 16 amino acids. The V gene's germline CDR1 is SGHDT and CDR2 YYEEEE. CDR3 region: CASSLERQGLYNEQFF. For the CDR3, the DNA is TGTGCCAGCAGCTTGGAGAGACAGGGGCTCTACAATGAGCAGTTCTTC.

This chain joins TRBV7-2 and TRBJ1-1; 8 positions agree with TRBD1. Germline V gives CDR1 SGHTA, CDR2 FQGNSA. V shed 5 bases and J 0 bases; nucleotides not matched to a gene: 5. The CDR3 has 15 amino acids. This chain's CDR3 is CASSRGQAMNTEAFF. The CDR3 DNA reads TGTGCCAGCAGCCGGGGACAGGCCATGAACACTGAAGCTTTCTTT. The full variable domain, rest sourced from reference TRBV7-2 and TRBJ1-1, is GAGVSQSPSNKVTEKGKDVELRCDPISGHTALYWYRQSLGQGLEFLIYFQGNSAPDKSGLPSDRFSAERTGGSVSTLTIQRTQQEDSAVYLCASSRGQAMNTEAFFGQGTRLTVV.

This chain joins TRBV30 and TRBJ1-4; D unresolved. CDR3 length: 13 residues. The germline V gene encodes CDR1 GTSNPN and CDR2 SVGIG (reference sequence). The V and J ends lost 2 bases and 3 bases respectively, with 7 bases between them. The CDR3 nucleotides read TGTGCCTGGAGTCTAGAGCCTAATGAAAAACTGTTTTTT. Its protein is CAWSLEPNEKLFF.

V and J are TRBV27 and TRBJ1-6; tentative D call: TRBD1 (5 bases). Germline V gives CDR1 MNHEY, CDR2 SMNVEV (reference sequence). V lost 6 bases and J lost 4, with 13 bases in between. This CDR3 spans 15 amino acids. CDR3 sequence (DNA): TGTGCCAGCAGGGAAAGGGGCCGATATAATTCACCCCTCCACTTT. Amino acid sequence: CASRERGRYNSPLHF.

The chain combines TRBV14 with TRBJ2-7, with D possibly being TRBD1 (6 bases). The length of the CDR3 is 18 residues. Per germline, CDR1 SGHDN and CDR2 FVKESK. Trimming removed 0 bases from V and 0 bases from J, with 18 bases in between. CDR3 sequence: CASSQDTMTGGFSYEQYF. Here the CDR3 DNA reads TGTGCCAGCAGCCAAGACACCATGACAGGCGGGTTCTCCTACGAGCAGTACTTC.

V and J are TRBV9 and TRBJ2-3; TRBD1 aligns across 7 bases. There are 15 residues in the CDR3. Germline V gene sequence: CDR1 SGDLS, CDR2 YYNGEE. Trimming took 4 bases from V and 4 from J; bases not matched to a gene: 9. This CDR3 reads CASSPGQQFSDTQYF. The CDR3 DNA follows: TGTGCCAGCAGCCCGGGACAGCAATTCTCAGATACGCAGTATTTT.

This clone was seen a single time. The CDR3 sequence is CASSPRREGGEKLFF. As DNA, the CDR3 is TGTGCCAGCAGCCCGAGGAGGGAGGGCGGAGAAAAACTGTTTTTT. J is TRBJ1-4 and V is TRBV2; the D is unclear. Germline V gene sequence: CDR1 SNHLY, CDR2 FYNNEI. The V and J ends lost 6 bases and 8 bases respectively, with 19 bases between them. The CDR3 consists of 15 residues.

This CDR3 is CASSYSAGQGTYEQYF. Here the CDR3 DNA reads TGTGCCAGCAGTTACTCTGCCGGGCAGGGGACCTACGAGCAGTACTTC. The chain recombines TRBV6-5 with TRBJ2-7, with D maybe TRBD1 (6 bases). V lost 0 bases and J lost 2, with 14 bases in between. This CDR3 region has 16 residues. Germline-derived CDR1 and CDR2 are MNHEY and SVGAGI.

The DNA of the CDR3 is TGCGCCAGCAGCCAAGCGAAGGAGGCCGATCAGCCCCAGCATTTT. It is translated as CASSQAKEADQPQHF. This chain uses TRBV4-3 with TRBJ1-5; D unclear. V lost 1 base, J lost 5 bases, and 12 bases lay in between. The CDR3 has 15 amino acids. Germline V gives CDR1 LGHNA, CDR2 YSLEER.

With regard to this clone: Other DNA variants within this sample encode the same CDR3. This chain connects TRBV6-5 to TRBJ1-6; D remains ambiguous. With 0 bases removed from V and 4 bases from J, the gap between germline ends came to 7 bases. Germline-derived CDR1 and CDR2 are MNHEY and SVGAGI. The CDR3 covers 15 residues. This chain's CDR3 is CASSYSSLYNSPLHF. The CDR3 bases are TGTGCCAGCAGTTACTCGAGCCTTTATAATTCACCCCTCCACTTT.

The genes are TRBV6-5 and TRBJ1-2, with D unresolved. CDR1 MNHEY and CDR2 SVGAGI come from the germline V gene. The CDR3 runs to 11 residues. The V gene lost 4 bases and the J gene lost 8 bases, with 8 bases spanning the gap. DNA of the CDR3: TGTGCCAGCAGTTCCGGGGTCGGCTACACCTTC. Protein: CASSSGVGYTF.

The V gene is TRBV4-2, the J gene TRBJ2-5; 8 bases map to TRBD2. Germline values: CDR1 LGHNA, CDR2 YNFKEQ. V was clipped by 0 bases and J by 5 bases; unmatched bases: 17. The CDR3 loop spans 19 amino acids. The CDR3 DNA reads TGTGCCAGCAGCCAAGATCAACGGGGGGGCTCTTCAGGGAGGGAGACCCAGTACTTC. Translated, it gives CASSQDQRGGSSGRETQYF.

The chain has TRBV27 and TRBJ1-4, with D perhaps matching TRBD1 (6 bases). This CDR3 region has 14 residues. Germline V gene sequence: CDR1 MNHEY, CDR2 SMNVEV (reference sequence). Trimming removed 2 bases from V and 7 bases from J, with 11 bases in between. The CDR3 loop reads CASSLQGLSEKLFF. The CDR3 DNA reads as TGTGCCAGCAGTTTACAGGGGTTGAGTGAAAAACTGTTTTTT.

CDR3 region: CASSTPDKRSDEQYF. The CDR3 bases are TGTGCCAGCAGCACCCCGGACAAGAGAAGCGACGAGCAGTACTTC. The chain is built from TRBV6-5 and TRBJ2-7; D is perhaps TRBD1 (5 bases). Germline CDR1 is MNHEY and CDR2 is SVGAGI. Trimming removed 6 bases at V and 5 bases at J, with 20 bases between. This CDR3 comprises 15 residues.

In DNA, the CDR3 is TGTGCCACCAGCAGAGAAATGGGGGGGGGACCTACGAACACTGAAGCTTTCTTT. It translates to CATSREMGGGPTNTEAFF. The rearrangement uses TRBV15 and TRBJ1-1, with D tentatively TRBD1 (5 bases). The CDR3 has 18 amino acids. Trimming removed 0 bases at V and 1 base at J, with 18 bases between. From germline, CDR1 is LNHNV and CDR2 YYDKDF (reference sequence).

The rearrangement uses TRBV5-3 and TRBJ1-3; TRBD1 matches 10 bases. TRBV5-3 is an open reading frame, and its role is uncertain. After removal of 4 bases from V and 1 base from J, the junction contained 14 bases not matched to a gene. This CDR3 spans 19 amino acids. CDR3 loop: CARSLPGQGRPLSGNTIYF. CDR3 in DNA: TGTGCCAGAAGCCTACCGGGACAGGGGAGACCCTTATCTGGAAACACCATATATTTT.

The rearrangement joins TRBV6-1 to TRBJ1-1; 9 nucleotides agree with TRBD1. V was pared by 4 bases and J by 6 bases, with 9 bases of the junction left unmatched. Germline values: CDR1 MNHNS, CDR2 SASEGT. The CDR3 runs 15 residues. CDR3 coding DNA: TGTGCCAGCAGTGTACGGGACAGGGCTGTTGCTGAAGCTTTCTTT. Residues: CASSVRDRAVAEAFF.

CDR3 DNA sequence: TGTGCCAGAAGCTTAGCACAGGGGACTGAAGCTTTCTTT. Amino acids: CARSLAQGTEAFF. The chain employs TRBV7-5 and TRBJ1-1; whether TRBD1, the table's D call, matches the DNA was not checked. TRBV7-5 is flagged as a pseudogene. The CDR3 contains 13 residues.

This rearrangement joins TRBV11-2 to TRBJ2-3, with D maybe TRBD2 (6 bases). CDR3 length: 12 residues. V shed 5 bases and J shed 8 bases, with 11 bases lying between them. The germline V gene has CDR1 SGHAT and CDR2 FQNNGV. For the CDR3, the DNA is TGTGCCAGCAGCCGCCCGGAGGGTACGCAGTATTTT. This codes for CASSRPEGTQYF.

The sample holds one count of this clone. J is TRBJ2-7 and V is TRBV4-3; 10 nucleotides line up with TRBD1. Germline CDR1 reads LGHNA; CDR2 reads YSLEER. V lost 3 bases to trimming and J lost 3 bases; unmatched junction nucleotides: 8. This CDR3 is 16 amino acids long. CDR3 DNA: TGCGCCAGCAGCCAGCGACATGGACAGGGGGGCTACGAGCAGTACTTC. It specifies CASSQRHGQGGYEQYF.